One and the same sample provided the 25 T cell receptor beta chains below, sequenced in a study of preoperative IRX-2 immunotherapy in early breast cancer. Measured with immunoSEQ multiplex PCR; TCRdb has only the in-frame clones, and not every one. This table holds fewer than 30,000 clones, 90% found once. Documented treatment: preoperative locoregional IRX-2 cytokine immunotherapy. The specimen was obtained from a patient treated with IRX-2 immunotherapy. These receptors all come from a human donor with breast cancer.

The chain has TRBV19 and TRBJ2-2, with D uncertain. Trimming took 5 bases from V and 1 from J, leaving 14 bases between them. This CDR3 spans 16 amino acids. Germline CDR1 LNHDA, CDR2 SQIVND (reference sequence). The DNA of the CDR3 is TGTGCCAGTAGTCCGTCCGGATTTGAGAACACCGGGGAGCTGTTTTTT. Translating it yields CASSPSGFENTGELFF.

The chain recombines TRBV9 with TRBJ2-3; D ambiguous. This CDR3 spans 12 amino acids. The germline V and J ends were trimmed by 4 bases and 3 bases, with 6 bases remaining between them. Germline lookup yields CDR1 SGDLS and CDR2 YYNGEE. The CDR3 reads CASSLATDTQYF. CDR3 in DNA: TGTGCCAGCAGCCTCGCGACAGATACGCAGTATTTT.

This chain uses TRBV27 with TRBJ2-7, with 7 bases aligning to TRBD1. Unmatched junction bases numbered 6, after V lost 7 bases and J lost 3 bases. Germline V gives CDR1 MNHEY, CDR2 SMNVEV (reference sequence). The CDR3 is 13 amino acids. The CDR3 is CASNRDSRYEQYF. CDR3 DNA: TGTGCCAGCAATCGGGACAGCCGCTACGAGCAGTACTTC.

The chain employs TRBV7-6 and TRBJ2-5, with TRBD2 as a possible D gene (5 bases). The J call is doubtful: the DNA matches TRBJ2-7 better. CDR1 is SGHVS and CDR2 is FNYEAQ in the germline V gene. The CDR3 runs 12 residues. In nucleotides, the CDR3 is TGTGCCAGCAGCTTACAAGGGAGCGAGCAGTACTTC. Residues: CASSLQGSEQYF.

The chain has TRBV5-6 and TRBJ1-2, with no clear D. This CDR3 has 13 residues. Looked up from germline, CDR1 is SGHDT and CDR2 is YYEEEE. Trimming took off 2 bases at V and 3 bases at J, with 8 bases between the two ends. CDR3 region: CASSFRTDYGYTF. The CDR3 DNA sequence: TGTGCCAGCAGCTTCCGGACCGACTATGGCTACACCTTC. Using reference TRBV5-6 and TRBJ1-2 for the parts outside the CDR3, the full variable domain is DAGVTQSPTHLIKTRGQQVTLRCSPKSGHDTVSWYQQALGQGPQFIFQYYEEEERQRGNFPDRFSGHQFPNYSSELNVNALLLGDSALYLCASSFRTDYGYTFGSGTRLTVV.

The chain carries TRBV29-1 and TRBJ1-5; D not resolved. Trimming took 4 bases from V and 3 from J, leaving 10 bases between them. There are 13 residues in the CDR3. The V gene's germline CDR1 is SQVTM and CDR2 ANQGSEA. The CDR3 here is CSVVMGYNQPQHF. Written as DNA, the CDR3 is TGCAGCGTTGTGATGGGGTACAATCAGCCCCAGCATTTT.

The chain joins TRBV14 to TRBJ2-3; unclear D gene. The CDR3 length is 13 residues. Germline V CDR1 and CDR2: SGHDN, FVKESK. The ends were cut back, 6 bases at V and 0 bases at J, with 7 bases in the middle. CDR3 coding DNA: TGTGCCAGCAGTTATACTAGCACAGATACGCAGTATTTT. Its translation: CASSYTSTDTQYF.

The rearrangement uses TRBV5-1 and TRBJ2-1; TRBD2 is a possible D gene (6 bases). The CDR3 contains 15 residues. Germline V gene lookup returns CDR1 SGHRS and CDR2 YFSETQ. Trimming stripped 4 bases from V and 0 bases from J, with 11 bases between. Here the CDR3 DNA reads TGCGCCAGCAGCCCTGGGACTCTCTCCTACAATGAGCAGTTCTTC. Translation gives CASSPGTLSYNEQFF.

The chain uses TRBV4-3 and TRBJ2-7; 12 nucleotides agree with TRBD2. Germline trimming cut 5 bases from V and 2 bases from J; bases unmatched to any gene: 7. Per germline, CDR1 LGHNA and CDR2 YSLEER. This CDR3 region has 16 residues. The CDR3 DNA is TGCGCCAGCAGCTCGACTAGCGGGGGTCCTACCTACGAGCAGTACTTC. Its translation is CASSSTSGGPTYEQYF.

The chain employs TRBV11-2 and TRBJ2-5, with D maybe TRBD2 (6 bases). Germline CDR1 and CDR2: SGHAT and FQNNGV. The V end lost 6 bases, the J end lost 2 bases, and 25 bases lay between the germline ends. The CDR3 consists of 18 residues. The CDR3 loop reads CASSPSRESQTRQETQYF. The CDR3 nucleotides are TGTGCCAGCAGTCCCTCACGGGAGAGCCAAACCCGTCAAGAGACCCAGTACTTC.

Only a few counts were recorded for this clone. CDR3 in DNA: TGTGCCAGCAGTTACCCCGGGGAACGGAACACCATATATTTT. This gives the protein CASSYPGERNTIYF. This chain connects TRBV6-6 to TRBJ1-3, with D unresolved. Germline CDR1 MNHNY, CDR2 SVGAGI (reference sequence). This CDR3 is 14 amino acids long. V was clipped by 2 bases and J by 7 bases, with 12 bases between them.

This sequence joins TRBV6-1 and TRBJ1-2; 7 positions agree with TRBD1. Per the germline V gene, CDR1 is MNHNS and CDR2 is SASEGT. V shed 6 bases, J shed 0 bases, and the junction held 4 bases outside the gene matches. The CDR3 has 14 residues. In DNA form, the CDR3 reads TGTGCCAGCAGCGAGGGGGCAGCTAACTATGGCTACACCTTC. Translation: CASSEGAANYGYTF.

CDR3 loop: CASSGQNRDVGSYEQYF. Written as DNA, the CDR3 is TGTGCCAGCAGCGGACAAAACCGGGACGTCGGGAGCTACGAGCAGTACTTC. The chain is built from TRBV9 and TRBJ2-7, with D perhaps TRBD2 (6 bases). Germline V gene sequence: CDR1 SGDLS, CDR2 YYNGEE. The CDR3 is 17 residues long. V was pared by 3 bases and J by 3 bases, with 22 bases between.

The chain recombines TRBV27 with TRBJ2-3, with D perhaps TRBD1 or TRBD2 (5 bases each). The V gene's germline CDR1 is MNHEY and CDR2 SMNVEV (reference sequence). CDR3 length equals 15 residues. V lost 3 bases to trimming and J lost 0 bases, with 10 bases between them. The CDR3 DNA reads as TGTGCCAGCAGTTTTGTGGGGGTGAGCACAGATACGCAGTATTTT. Translating gives CASSFVGVSTDTQYF.

The chain combines TRBV11-2 with TRBJ2-2; D is uncertain. CDR3 length: 13 residues. The V gene's germline CDR1 is SGHAT and CDR2 FQNNGV. With 2 bases removed from V and 7 bases from J, the gap between germline ends came to 8 bases. The CDR3 DNA reads as TGTGCCAGCAGCTTACACAGTGACGGGGAGCTGTTTTTT. It is translated as CASSLHSDGELFF.

This chain links TRBV6-5 with TRBJ2-3; 11 nucleotides agree with TRBD1. V shed 6 bases and J 3 bases; nucleotides not matched to a gene: 5. In germline, CDR1 is MNHEY, CDR2 SVGAGI. The CDR3 runs 15 residues. In DNA, the CDR3 is TGTGCCAGCAGGGACAGGGGGCAGGTAACAGATACGCAGTATTTT. Encoded protein: CASRDRGQVTDTQYF.

The genes are TRBV19 and TRBJ1-5; no clear D. In germline, CDR1 is LNHDA, CDR2 SQIVND (reference sequence). Between the trimmed V and J ends, which lost 8 bases and 4 bases, there was a span of 12 bases. The CDR3 runs 13 residues. In nucleotides, the CDR3 is TGTGCCAGTGCCTCAGGTGATAATCAGCCCCAGCATTTT. It translates to CASASGDNQPQHF.

The chain is built from TRBV4-3 and TRBJ2-1, with unresolved D. The CDR3 is made up of 12 amino acids. The V gene lost 1 base and the J gene lost 10 bases, with 8 bases spanning the gap. The V gene's germline CDR1 is LGHNA and CDR2 YSLEER. CDR3 sequence: CASSQVVGEQFF. CDR3 nucleotide sequence: TGCGCCAGCAGCCAAGTTGTCGGAGAGCAGTTCTTC.

The V call is TRBV19, the J call TRBJ1-1; D is perhaps TRBD1 (6 bases). CDR1 and CDR2 (germline): LNHDA, SQIVND (reference sequence). There are 14 residues in the CDR3. V was cut by 5 bases and J by 6 bases, with 16 bases left in between. The CDR3 sequence: CASSLSGTKAEAFF. CDR3 sequence (DNA): TGTGCCAGTAGTCTTTCAGGGACAAAGGCTGAAGCTTTCTTT.

V gene TRBV10-3 combines with J gene TRBJ2-1; D is possibly TRBD2 (7 bases). Trimming stripped 3 bases from V and 9 bases from J, with 12 bases between. CDR1 and CDR2 from the germline V gene are ENHRY and SYGVKD. CDR3 size: 13 residues. CDR3 sequence (DNA): TGTGCCATCAGTGATGGGGGGGCTGGTGAGCAGTTCTTC. It encodes CAISDGGAGEQFF.

The chain employs TRBV4-3 and TRBJ1-2; 8 bases are a match to TRBD1. The germline V gene encodes CDR1 LGHNA and CDR2 YSLEER. Trimming cost V 1 base and J 6 bases; bases outside gene matches: 13. The CDR3 totals 17 residues. The CDR3 spells CASSQVRSQGAIDGYTF. CDR3 DNA: TGCGCCAGCAGCCAAGTCCGAAGCCAGGGGGCTATTGATGGCTACACCTTC.

Here the CDR3 DNA reads TGTGCCTGTCCCGCCTTTCAGCGCAGCTCCTACAATGAGCAGTTCTTC. Its translation is CACPAFQRSSYNEQFF. The chain joins TRBV30 to TRBJ2-1; D remains unclear. Between the trimmed V and J ends, which lost 6 bases and 0 bases, there was a span of 18 bases. This CDR3 spans 16 amino acids. Germline CDR1 reads GTSNPN; CDR2 reads SVGIG (reference sequence). The whole variable domain, filled in from reference TRBV30 and TRBJ2-1, reads SQTIHQWPATLVQPVGSPLSLECTVEGTSNPNLYWYRQAAGRGLQLLFYSVGIGQISSEVPQNLSASRPQDRQFILSSKKLLLSDSGFYLCACPAFQRSSYNEQFFGPGTRLTVL.

The CDR3 coding sequence is TGTGCCAGCAGTCGCCGGCAGGGTTACGAGCAGTACTTC. Amino acids: CASSRRQGYEQYF. This sequence joins TRBV5-6 and TRBJ2-7; D possibly corresponds to TRBD1 (5 bases). The germline V gene has CDR1 SGHDT and CDR2 YYEEEE. V was cut by 5 bases and J by 4 bases, with 13 bases left in between. The CDR3 loop spans 13 amino acids.

The chain uses TRBV6-5 and TRBJ1-2, with a tentative D call TRBD1 (5 bases). Germline V CDR1 and CDR2: MNHEY, SVGAGI. The CDR3 has 13 residues. Trimming took off 2 bases at V and 4 bases at J, with 8 bases between the two ends. The CDR3 DNA is TGTGCCAGCAGTTACGGGGCGCGCTATGGCTACACCTTC. Its protein is CASSYGARYGYTF.

This clone came up once. The rearrangement links TRBV6-1 to TRBJ2-3; TRBD2 agrees at 11 bases. The CDR3 runs 15 residues. With 6 bases clipped from V and 6 bases from J, the junction kept 8 bases outside the gene matches. Germline-derived CDR1 and CDR2 are MNHNS and SASEGT. The CDR3 spells CASSPSGRIDDTQYF. CDR3 DNA sequence: TGTGCCAGCAGCCCTAGCGGGAGGATCGACGATACGCAGTATTTT.